The 12 T cell receptor beta chains given below trace back to one sample, sequenced in a study of Ad26.COV2.S vaccination and SARS-CoV-2 variants. Clones were read by immunoSEQ multiplex PCR, and TCRdb kept only the in-frame ones, dropping some. This table has more than 150,000 clones, roughly nine tenths appearing once. The sequences come from peripheral blood, collected after recovery from COVID-19. These receptors originate from a human donor who had recovered from COVID-19.

The genes are TRBV6-1 and TRBJ2-3, with 7 positions matching TRBD1. Germline-derived CDR1 and CDR2 are MNHNS and SASEGT. CDR3 length equals 14 residues. Trimming at V came to 1 base and at J to 6 bases, leaving 4 bases not matched to a gene. CDR3 nucleotides: TGTGCCAGCAGTGAAGGGACAGGCGGGGATACGCAGTATTTT. Its protein product is CASSEGTGGDTQYF.

J is TRBJ2-1 and V is TRBV7-3; possible D gene TRBD2, 5 bases. Germline V gene sequence: CDR1 SGHTA, CDR2 FQGTGA. The CDR3 extends over 13 amino acids. V was clipped by 2 bases and J by 7 bases, with 9 bases between them. The CDR3 DNA is TGTGCCAGCAGCTTACAACCGGGGAATGAGCAGTTCTTC. Protein sequence: CASSLQPGNEQFF. The full variable domain, with the rest looked up from reference TRBV7-3 and TRBJ2-1, is GAGVSQTPSNKVTEKGKYVELRCDPISGHTALYWYRQSLGQGPEFLIYFQGTGAADDSGLPNDRFFAVRPEGSVSTLKIQRTERGDSAVYLCASSLQPGNEQFFGPGTRLTVL.

This rearrangement joins TRBV18 to TRBJ1-3, with D possibly matching TRBD1 (5 bases). The CDR3 is made up of 20 amino acids. The V gene lost 2 bases and the J gene lost 0 bases, with 23 bases spanning the gap. The V gene's germline CDR1 is KGHSH and CDR2 LQKENI. The CDR3 reads CASSPGGSEGRLYSGNTIYF. CDR3 DNA: TGTGCCAGCTCACCAGGGGGGTCCGAGGGGCGACTCTACTCTGGAAACACCATATATTTT.

The chain recombines TRBV5-5 with TRBJ2-7; possible D gene TRBD1, 6 bases. Germline V gene data show CDR1 as SGHKS and CDR2 as YYEKEE (reference sequence). This CDR3 region has 14 residues. V was trimmed by 1 base and J by 1 base, leaving 9 bases between them. CDR3 coding DNA: TGTGCCAGCAGCTTGCTGCAGGGGTCCTACGAGCAGTACTTC. Its protein product is CASSLLQGSYEQYF.

The genes are TRBV19 and TRBJ1-1, with D unresolved. The V and J ends lost 7 bases and 1 base respectively, with 16 bases between them. The CDR3 spans 15 residues. In germline, CDR1 is LNHDA, CDR2 SQIVND (reference sequence). In DNA form, the CDR3 reads TGTGCCAGTATTCCCGAGGTGCGGGGGAACACTGAAGCTTTCTTT. Amino acids: CASIPEVRGNTEAFF.

The CDR3 DNA follows: TGTGCCAGCAGCTCGGAGGGGGAAAAACTGTTTTTT. Protein: CASSSEGEKLFF. The chain links TRBV11-2 to TRBJ1-4, with D possibly matching TRBD1 (5 bases). V lost 4 bases and J 8 bases, leaving 8 bases between the germline ends. Germline assignment: CDR1 SGHAT and CDR2 FQNNGV. The CDR3 has 12 residues.

The gene calls are TRBV12-3 or TRBV12-4 and TRBJ1-2; TRBD1 might be the D (5 bases). This CDR3 spans 13 amino acids. Trimming removed 6 bases from V and 5 bases from J, with 13 bases in between. As DNA, the CDR3 is TGTGCCAGCAGAAATCAGGGTGGTTATGGCTACACCTTC. Translation: CASRNQGGYGYTF.

This clone has only one observation. The rearrangement links TRBV7-9 to TRBJ2-2, with 7 bases matching TRBD2. Germline V gene sequence: CDR1 SEHNR, CDR2 FQNEAQ (reference sequence). Losses at the gene ends were 5 bases for V and 1 base for J; bases not matched to a gene: 7. The CDR3 spans 16 residues. The chain's CDR3 is CASSTRLARNTGELFF. The CDR3 DNA reads TGTGCCAGCAGCACAAGACTAGCCCGGAACACCGGGGAGCTGTTTTTT.

This chain links TRBV9 with TRBJ2-7; 7 bases line up with TRBD1. This CDR3 spans 16 amino acids. Germline loops: CDR1 SGDLS, CDR2 YYNGEE. With 0 bases clipped from V and 4 bases from J, the junction kept 10 bases outside the gene matches. CDR3 bases: TGTGCCAGCAGCGTAGGGTTTAGGCAGGGGGTATACGAGCAGTACTTC. It translates to CASSVGFRQGVYEQYF.

V and J are TRBV2 and TRBJ1-6; 11 bases agree with TRBD1. The germline V gene has CDR1 SNHLY and CDR2 FYNNEI. V dropped 1 base and J dropped 1; count of bases not matched to a gene: 3. This CDR3 comprises 18 residues. The CDR3 reads CASSEGTGGLSYNSPLHF. For the CDR3, the DNA is TGTGCCAGCAGTGAAGGGACAGGGGGCCTTTCCTATAATTCACCCCTCCACTTT.

CDR3 protein: CAISESTLNTEAFF. The CDR3 DNA is TGTGCCATCAGTGAGTCTACACTGAACACTGAAGCTTTCTTT. The J gene is TRBJ1-1, the V gene TRBV10-3; D uncertain. The CDR3 loop spans 14 amino acids. Germline CDR1 reads ENHRY; CDR2 reads SYGVKD. Deletions cut 0 bases from V and 0 bases from J, with 5 bases between.

The rearrangement links TRBV15 to TRBJ2-5; D ambiguous. The germline V and J ends were trimmed by 0 bases and 5 bases, with 13 bases remaining between them. Germline CDR1 LNHNV, CDR2 YYDKDF (reference sequence). The CDR3 has 15 residues. Here the CDR3 reads CATSRDLSSAETQYF. CDR3 in DNA: TGTGCCACCAGCAGAGATCTGTCGAGTGCGGAGACCCAGTACTTC.